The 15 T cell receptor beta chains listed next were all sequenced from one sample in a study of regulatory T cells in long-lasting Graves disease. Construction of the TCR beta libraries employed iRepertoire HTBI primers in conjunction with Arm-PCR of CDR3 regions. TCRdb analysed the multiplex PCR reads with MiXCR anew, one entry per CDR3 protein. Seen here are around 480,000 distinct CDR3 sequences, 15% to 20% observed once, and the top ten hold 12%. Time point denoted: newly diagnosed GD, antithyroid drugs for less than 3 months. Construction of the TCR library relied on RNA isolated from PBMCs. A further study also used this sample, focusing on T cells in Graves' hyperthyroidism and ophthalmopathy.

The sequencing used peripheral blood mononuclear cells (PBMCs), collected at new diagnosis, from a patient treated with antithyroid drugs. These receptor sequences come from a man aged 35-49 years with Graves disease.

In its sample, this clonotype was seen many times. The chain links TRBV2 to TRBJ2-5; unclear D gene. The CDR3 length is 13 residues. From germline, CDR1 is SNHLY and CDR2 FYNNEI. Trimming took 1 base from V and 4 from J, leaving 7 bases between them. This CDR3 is CASSEVRRETQYF. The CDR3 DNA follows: TGTGCCAGCAGTGAAGTGAGGAGAGAGACCCAGTACTTC.

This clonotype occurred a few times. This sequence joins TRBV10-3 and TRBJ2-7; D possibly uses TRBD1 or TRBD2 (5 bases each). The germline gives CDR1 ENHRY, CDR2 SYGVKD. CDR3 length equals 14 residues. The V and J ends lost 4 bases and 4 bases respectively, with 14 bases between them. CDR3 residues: CAISAPGRKYEQYF. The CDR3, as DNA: TGTGCCATCAGTGCGCCGGGACGGAAGTACGAGCAGTACTTC.

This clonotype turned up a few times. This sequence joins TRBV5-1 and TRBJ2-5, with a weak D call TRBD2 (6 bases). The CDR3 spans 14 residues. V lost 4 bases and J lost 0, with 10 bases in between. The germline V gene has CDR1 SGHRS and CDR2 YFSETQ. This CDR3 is CASSRRLDQETQYF. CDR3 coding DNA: TGCGCCAGCAGCAGGAGACTAGACCAAGAGACCCAGTACTTC.

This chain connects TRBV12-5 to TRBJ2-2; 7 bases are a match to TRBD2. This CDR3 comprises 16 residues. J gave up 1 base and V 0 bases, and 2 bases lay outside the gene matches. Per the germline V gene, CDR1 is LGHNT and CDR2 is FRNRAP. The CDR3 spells CASGLVTGGNTGELFF. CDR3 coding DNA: TGTGCTAGTGGTTTGGTAACGGGGGGGAACACCGGGGAGCTGTTTTTT.

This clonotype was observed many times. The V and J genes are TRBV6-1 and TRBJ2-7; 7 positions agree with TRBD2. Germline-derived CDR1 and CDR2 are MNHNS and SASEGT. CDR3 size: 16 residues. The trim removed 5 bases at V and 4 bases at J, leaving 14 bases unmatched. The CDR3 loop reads CASSPLGVAGVYEQYF. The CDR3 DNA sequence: TGTGCCAGCAGTCCGTTGGGGGTCGCGGGAGTTTACGAGCAGTACTTC.

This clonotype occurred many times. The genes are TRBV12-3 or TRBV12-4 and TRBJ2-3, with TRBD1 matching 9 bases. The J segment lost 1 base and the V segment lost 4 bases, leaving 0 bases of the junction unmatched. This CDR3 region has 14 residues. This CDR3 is CASSWDRGTDTQYF. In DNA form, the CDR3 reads TGTGCCAGCAGTTGGGACAGGGGCACAGATACGCAGTATTTT.

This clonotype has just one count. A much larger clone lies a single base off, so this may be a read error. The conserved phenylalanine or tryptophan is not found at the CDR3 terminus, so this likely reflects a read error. The DNA of the CDR3 is TGCGCCAGCAGCGAGGGACTAGCGGGAGTAGTAGGCAATGAGCAGTTCTCC. It encodes CASSEGLAGVVGNEQFS. The chain joins TRBV5-1 to TRBJ2-1, with 14 bases matching TRBD2. This CDR3 spans 17 amino acids. Germline CDR1 and CDR2: SGHRS and YFSETQ. V lost 4 bases and J lost 6; bases outside the gene matches: 9.

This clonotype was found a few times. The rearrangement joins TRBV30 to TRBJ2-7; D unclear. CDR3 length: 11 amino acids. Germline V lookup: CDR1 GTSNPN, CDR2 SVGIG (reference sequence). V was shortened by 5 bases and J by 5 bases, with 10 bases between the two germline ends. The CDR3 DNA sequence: TGTGCCTGGGCCTCAAGGGACGAGCAGTACTTC. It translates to CAWASRDEQYF.

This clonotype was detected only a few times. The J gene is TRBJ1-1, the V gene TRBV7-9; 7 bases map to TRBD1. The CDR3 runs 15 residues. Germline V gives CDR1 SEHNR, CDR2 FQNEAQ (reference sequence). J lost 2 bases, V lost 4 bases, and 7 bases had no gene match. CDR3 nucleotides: TGTGCCAGCAGCTCGGCCAGGGGGAGTAACACTGAAGCTTTCTTT. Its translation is CASSSARGSNTEAFF.

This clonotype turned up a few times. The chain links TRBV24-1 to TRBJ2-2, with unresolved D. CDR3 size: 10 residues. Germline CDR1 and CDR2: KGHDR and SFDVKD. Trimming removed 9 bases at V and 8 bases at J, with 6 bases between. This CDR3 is CATGDGELFF. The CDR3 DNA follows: TGTGCCACCGGGGATGGGGAGCTGTTTTTT.

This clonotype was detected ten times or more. CDR3 DNA sequence: TGTGCCAGCAGTGAGCGGGACAGCCAAGAGACCCAGTACTTC. This gives the protein CASSERDSQETQYF. The gene calls are TRBV2 and TRBJ2-5; tentatively, D is TRBD1 (7 bases). The CDR3 consists of 14 residues. Trimming stripped 3 bases from V and 1 base from J, with 9 bases between. Germline assignment: CDR1 SNHLY and CDR2 FYNNEI.

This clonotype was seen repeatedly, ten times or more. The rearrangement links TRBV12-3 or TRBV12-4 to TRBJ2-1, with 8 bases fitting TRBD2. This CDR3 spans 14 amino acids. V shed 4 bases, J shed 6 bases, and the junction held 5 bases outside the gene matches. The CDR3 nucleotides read TGTGCCAGCAGTTGGGACGGGGGGGCCAATGAGCAGTTCTTC. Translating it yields CASSWDGGANEQFF.

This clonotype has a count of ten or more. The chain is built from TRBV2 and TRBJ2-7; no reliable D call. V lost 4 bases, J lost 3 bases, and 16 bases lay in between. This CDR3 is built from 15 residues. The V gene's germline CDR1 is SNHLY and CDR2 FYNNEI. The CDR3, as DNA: TGTGCCAGCAGTGTTGCTTTGGGTCGAATCTACGAGCAGTACTTC. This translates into CASSVALGRIYEQYF.

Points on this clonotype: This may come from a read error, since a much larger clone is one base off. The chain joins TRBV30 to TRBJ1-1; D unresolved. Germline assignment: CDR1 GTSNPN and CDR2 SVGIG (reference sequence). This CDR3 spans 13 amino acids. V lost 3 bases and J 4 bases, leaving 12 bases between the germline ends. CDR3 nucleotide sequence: TGTGCCTGGAGGGCAGCGATGAGCACTGAAGCTTTCTTT. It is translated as CAWRAAMSTEAFF.

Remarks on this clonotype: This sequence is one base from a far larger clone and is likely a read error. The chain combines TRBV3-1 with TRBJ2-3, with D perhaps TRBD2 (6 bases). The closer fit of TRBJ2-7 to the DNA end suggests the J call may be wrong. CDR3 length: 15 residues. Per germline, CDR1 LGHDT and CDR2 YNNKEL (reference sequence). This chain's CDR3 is CASSQSLARYNEQYF. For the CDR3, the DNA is TGTGCCAGCAGCCAGAGTCTAGCGAGGTACAATGAGCAGTACTTC.